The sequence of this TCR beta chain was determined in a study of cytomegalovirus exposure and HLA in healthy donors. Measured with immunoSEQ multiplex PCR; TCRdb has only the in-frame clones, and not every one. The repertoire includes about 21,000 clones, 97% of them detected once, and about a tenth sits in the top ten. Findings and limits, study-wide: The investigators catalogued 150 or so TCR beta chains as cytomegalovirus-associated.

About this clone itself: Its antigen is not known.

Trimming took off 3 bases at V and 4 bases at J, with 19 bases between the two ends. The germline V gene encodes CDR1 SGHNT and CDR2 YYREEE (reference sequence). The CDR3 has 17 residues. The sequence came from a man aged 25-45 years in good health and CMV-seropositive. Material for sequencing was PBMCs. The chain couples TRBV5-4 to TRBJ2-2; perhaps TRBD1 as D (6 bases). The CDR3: CASSSAGTPAITGELFF. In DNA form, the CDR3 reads TGTGCCAGCAGCTCCGCCGGGACACCTGCCATCACCGGGGAGCTGTTTTTT.